This T cell receptor (beta chain) was identified in a study of cytomegalovirus exposure and HLA in healthy donors. Study-wide results and caveats: The classifier, whose performance was assessed in both the original and validation cohorts, reportedly diagnosed cytomegalovirus status with high specificity and sensitivity. TCR beta sequences reportedly predicted most subjects' HLA-A and HLA-B alleles accurately. Reportedly, fewer N-insertions than the roughly 700-donor mean appeared in an Asian-associated ancestry cluster in a later analysis.

About this clone itself: Antigen unknown.

Both 60 Vbeta primers and 13 Jbeta primers went into the PCR. Original analysis: About 10 million of 80 million or so unique TCR beta chains were shared, per a later count. Assay: immunoSEQ multiplex PCR; the TCRdb copy retains only in-frame clones and omits some. That table gives V, J and clone size, and the DNA gave D and trimming. Of about 170,000 clones detected, 75% to 90% appear once; the ten largest clones hold around 4.4%. Germline V gene sequence: CDR1 GTSNPN, CDR2 SVGIG (reference sequence). V lost 3 bases and J lost 6; bases outside the gene matches: 4. The CDR3 is 14 residues long. The chain uses TRBV30 and TRBJ1-5; 11 bases match TRBD1. This clonotype originated in a woman between 50 and 59 years old in good health and CMV-seropositive. Sequenced sample: PBMCs. DNA for the CDR3: TGTGCCTGGAGCGTTGGGACAGGGGGTCAGCCCCAGCATTTT. Protein sequence: CAWSVGTGGQPQHF.